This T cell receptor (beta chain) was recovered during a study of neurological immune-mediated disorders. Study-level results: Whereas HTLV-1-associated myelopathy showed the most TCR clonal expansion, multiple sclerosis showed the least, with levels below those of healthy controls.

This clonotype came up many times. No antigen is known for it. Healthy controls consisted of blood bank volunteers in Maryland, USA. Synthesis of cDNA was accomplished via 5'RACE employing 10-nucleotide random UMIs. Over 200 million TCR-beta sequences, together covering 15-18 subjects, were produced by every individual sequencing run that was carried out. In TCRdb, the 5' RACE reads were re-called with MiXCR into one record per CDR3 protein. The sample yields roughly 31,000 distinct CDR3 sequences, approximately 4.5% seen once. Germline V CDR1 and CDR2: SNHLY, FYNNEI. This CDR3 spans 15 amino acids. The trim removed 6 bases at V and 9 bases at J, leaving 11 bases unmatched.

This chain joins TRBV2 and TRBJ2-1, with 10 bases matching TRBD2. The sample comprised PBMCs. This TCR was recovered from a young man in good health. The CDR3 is CASRIIAGGLSEQFF. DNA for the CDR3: TGTGCCAGCAGGATAATAGCGGGGGGCTTAAGTGAGCAGTTCTTC.